This note documents a single T cell receptor (beta chain) sequence. The sample is drawn from a study of memory CD4+ T cells and cytomegalovirus serostatus. Generated by immunoSEQ multiplex PCR, the TCRdb table keeps only in-frame clones and is missing some. The sample carries 35,000 to 45,000 clones, around 80% recorded once. The sort gate was single viable CD3+CD4+CD8-CD45RO+ cells for memory CD4+ T cells. After thawing, CD4+ T cells were positively selected. This CDR3 spans 14 amino acids. Trimming took 5 bases from V and 6 from J, leaving 15 bases between them. CDR1 and CDR2 (germline): MDHEN, SYDVKM.

The clonotype was recovered from an adult in good health and CMV-seropositive. The chain recombines TRBV28 with TRBJ2-3; no clear D. Sequencing was performed on memory CD4+ T cells from blood. CDR3 in amino acids: CASSLSGFGDTQYF. The DNA of the CDR3 is TGTGCCAGCAGTCTCTCCGGGTTCGGGGATACGCAGTATTTT.